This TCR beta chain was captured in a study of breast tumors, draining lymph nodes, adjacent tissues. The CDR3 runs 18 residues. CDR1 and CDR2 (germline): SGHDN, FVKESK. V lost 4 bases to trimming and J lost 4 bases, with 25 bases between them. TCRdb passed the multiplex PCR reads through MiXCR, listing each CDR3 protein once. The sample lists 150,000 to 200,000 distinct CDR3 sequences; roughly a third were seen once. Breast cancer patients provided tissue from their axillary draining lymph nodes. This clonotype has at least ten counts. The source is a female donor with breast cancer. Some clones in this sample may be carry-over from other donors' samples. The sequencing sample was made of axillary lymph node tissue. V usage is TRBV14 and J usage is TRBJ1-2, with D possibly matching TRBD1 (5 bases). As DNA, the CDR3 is TGTGCCAGCAGCCCTGGACTCAGGCGACGGCCGGGGGGCTATGGCTACACCTTC. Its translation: CASSPGLRRRPGGYGYTF.